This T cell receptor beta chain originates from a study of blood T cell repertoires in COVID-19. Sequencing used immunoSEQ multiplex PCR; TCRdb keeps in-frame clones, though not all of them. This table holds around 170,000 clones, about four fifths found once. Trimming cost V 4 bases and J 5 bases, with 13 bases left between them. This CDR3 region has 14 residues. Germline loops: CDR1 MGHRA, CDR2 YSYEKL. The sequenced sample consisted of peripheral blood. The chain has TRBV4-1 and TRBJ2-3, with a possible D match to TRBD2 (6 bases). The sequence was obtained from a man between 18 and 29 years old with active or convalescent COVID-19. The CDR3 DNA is TGCGCCAGCAGCCCAGGAGGGAGAGAAGATACGCAGTATTTT. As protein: CASSPGGREDTQYF.